Sequencing of this TCR beta chain was carried out in a study of T cells after yellow fever vaccination. Study-level background: Some fractions had low cell numbers, and these were prepared with SMART-Seq v4 Ultra Low Input.

Study-level points and caveats: Reappearing after the booster were most of the clones from primary vaccination (96% CD4, 88% CD8). In FACS-sorted repertoires, abundant clonotypes from the bulk population could appear as contaminants.

Concerning this clonotype itself: As yet, its antigen is unknown.

Template switching by 5'RACE produced TCR cDNA, adding a universal primer site and UMIs. TCRdb recomputed calls from the 5' RACE reads with MiXCR, one row per CDR3 protein. The table records 500,000 to 650,000 distinct CDR3 sequences, about a sixth of them present only once. Sequencing was performed on PBMCs, taken more than 4 days after the first yellow fever vaccination. This receptor was identified in a man younger than 35 who received the YFV17D yellow fever vaccine.

The CDR3 DNA reads as TGTGCCAGCAGCTTGATACCGGGCGCAGGGGACGAGACCCAGTACTTC. This sequence encodes CASSLIPGAGDETQYF. The J gene is TRBJ2-5, the V gene TRBV5-5; D perhaps matches TRBD1 (6 bases). The CDR3 length is 16 residues. In germline, CDR1 is SGHKS, CDR2 YYEKEE (reference sequence). V lost 1 base to trimming and J lost 5 bases, with 18 bases between them.